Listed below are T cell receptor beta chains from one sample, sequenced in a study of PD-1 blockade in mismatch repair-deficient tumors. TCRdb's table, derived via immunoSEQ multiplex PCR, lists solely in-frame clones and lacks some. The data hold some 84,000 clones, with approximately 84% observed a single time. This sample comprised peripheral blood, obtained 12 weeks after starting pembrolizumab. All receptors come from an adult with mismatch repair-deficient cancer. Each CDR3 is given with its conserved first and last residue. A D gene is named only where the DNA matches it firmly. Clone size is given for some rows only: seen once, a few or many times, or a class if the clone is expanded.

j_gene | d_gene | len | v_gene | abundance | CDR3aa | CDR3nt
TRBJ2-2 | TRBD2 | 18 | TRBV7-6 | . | CASSRGLAGGSNTGELFF | TGTGCCAGCAGCCGGGGACTAGCGGGAGGATCTAACACCGGGGAGCTGTTTTTT
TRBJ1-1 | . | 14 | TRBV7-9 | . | CASSRRDLNTEAFF | TGTGCCAGCAGCCGGAGGGACCTGAACACTGAAGCTTTCTTT
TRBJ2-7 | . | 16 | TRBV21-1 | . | CASSKDRARGSYEQYF | TGTGCCAGCAGCAAGGACAGGGCACGAGGCTCCTACGAGCAGTACTTC
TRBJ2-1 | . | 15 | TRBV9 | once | CASSAGGMAYNEQFF | TGTGCCAGCAGCGCGGGCGGGATGGCCTACAATGAGCAGTTCTTC
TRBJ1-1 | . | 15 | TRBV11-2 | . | CASSLGSPVDTEAFF | TGTGCCAGCAGCTTAGGGTCCCCGGTGGACACTGAAGCTTTCTTT
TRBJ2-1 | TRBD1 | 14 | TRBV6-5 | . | CASSYGTGGYEQFF | TGTGCCAGCAGTTACGGGACAGGGGGATATGAGCAGTTCTTC
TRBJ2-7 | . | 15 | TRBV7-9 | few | CASSSLTNPTMASDF | TGTGCCAGCAGCTCTCTAACCAACCCGACTATGGCGTCGGACTTC
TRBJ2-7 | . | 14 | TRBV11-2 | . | CASSLARSSYEQYF | TGTGCCAGCAGCTTAGCGAGGAGCTCCTACGAGCAGTACTTC
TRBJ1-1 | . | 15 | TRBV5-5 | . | CASSLGQGRSTEAFF | TGTGCCAGCAGCTTGGGGCAGGGAAGGTCTACTGAAGCTTTCTTT
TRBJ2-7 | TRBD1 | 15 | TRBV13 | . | CASSLRSQGRYEQYF | TGTGCCAGCAGCCTAAGGTCACAGGGGCGGTACGAGCAGTACTTC
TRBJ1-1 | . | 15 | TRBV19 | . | CASRIRWTEMGEAFF | TGTGCCAGTCGTATTCGGTGGACGGAAATGGGTGAAGCTTTCTTT
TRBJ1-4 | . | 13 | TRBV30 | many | CAWSPNGNEKLFF | TGTGCCTGGAGTCCTAATGGGAATGAAAAACTGTTTTTT
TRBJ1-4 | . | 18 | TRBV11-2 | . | CASSLDGRGLRTNEKLFF | TGTGCCAGCAGCTTAGATGGTAGAGGGTTGAGGACTAATGAAAAACTGTTTTTT
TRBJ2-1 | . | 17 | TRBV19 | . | CASSTPSIRERENEQFF | TGTGCCAGTAGTACCCCGTCCATCCGGGAGAGGGAAAATGAGCAGTTCTTC
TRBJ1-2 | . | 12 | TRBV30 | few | CAWSVLGRGYTF | TGTGCCTGGAGTGTATTGGGGCGTGGCTACACCTTC
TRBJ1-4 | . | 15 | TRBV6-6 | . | CASSYSKRGDEKLFF | TGTGCCAGCAGTTACTCGAAAAGGGGTGATGAAAAACTGTTTTTT
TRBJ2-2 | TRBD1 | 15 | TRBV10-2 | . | CASSGQGTNTGELFF | TGCGCCAGCAGCGGACAGGGGACGAACACCGGGGAGCTGTTTTTT
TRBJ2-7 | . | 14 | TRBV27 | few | CASSGVSTSYEQYF | TGTGCCAGCAGTGGGGTCAGTACCTCCTACGAGCAGTACTTC
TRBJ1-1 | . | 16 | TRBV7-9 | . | CASSLLMGRVNTEAFF | TGTGCCAGCAGCTTACTCATGGGACGGGTGAACACTGAAGCTTTCTTT
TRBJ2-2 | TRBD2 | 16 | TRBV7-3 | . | CASSLRLAGDPGELFF | TGTGCCAGCAGCTTAAGACTAGCGGGAGACCCCGGGGAGCTGTTTTTT
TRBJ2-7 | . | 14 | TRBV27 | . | CASRPGSKYYEQYF | TGTGCCAGCAGACCCGGGAGCAAATACTACGAGCAGTACTTC
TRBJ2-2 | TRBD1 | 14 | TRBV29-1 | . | CSVRGDRLTGELFF | TGCAGCGTTAGGGGGGACAGGTTAACCGGGGAGCTGTTTTTT
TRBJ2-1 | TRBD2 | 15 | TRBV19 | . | CASSTPSGAVHEQFF | TGTGCCAGTAGTACTCCTAGCGGAGCTGTCCATGAGCAGTTCTTC
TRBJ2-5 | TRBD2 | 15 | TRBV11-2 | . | CASSLEGGGGETQYF | TGTGCCAGCAGCTTAGAGGGTGGGGGGGGAGAGACCCAGTACTTC
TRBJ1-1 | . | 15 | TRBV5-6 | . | CASSRTGDVNTEAFF | TGTGCCAGCAGCCGAACGGGGGACGTGAACACTGAAGCTTTCTTT
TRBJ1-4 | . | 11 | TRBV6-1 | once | CASRLDEKLFF | TGTGCCAGCAGGCTGGATGAAAAACTGTTTTTT
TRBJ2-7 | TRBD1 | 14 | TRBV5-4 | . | CASSPRQGAREQYF | TGTGCCAGCAGCCCTAGACAGGGGGCGCGAGAGCAGTACTTC
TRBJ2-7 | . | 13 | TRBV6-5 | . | CASRGVGSYEQYF | TGTGCCAGCAGAGGGGTCGGCTCCTACGAGCAGTACTTC
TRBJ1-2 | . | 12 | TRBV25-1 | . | CASSGTDYGYTF | TGTGCCAGCAGTGGGACTGATTATGGCTACACCTTC
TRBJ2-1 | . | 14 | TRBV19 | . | CASSIQSRYNEQFF | TGTGCCAGTAGTATCCAAAGCCGGTACAATGAGCAGTTCTTC
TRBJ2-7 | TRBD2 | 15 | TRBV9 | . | CASSALAGGDYEQYF | TGTGCCAGCAGCGCCCTAGCGGGAGGCGACTACGAGCAGTACTTC
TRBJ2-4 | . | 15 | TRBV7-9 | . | CASSRTESRSNIQYF | TGTGCCAGCAGCAGGACAGAGAGTCGTTCGAACATTCAGTACTTC
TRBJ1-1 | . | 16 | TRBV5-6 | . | CASSLGGSPRGTEAFF | TGTGCCAGCAGCTTGGGGGGTTCTCCCCGCGGCACTGAAGCTTTCTTT
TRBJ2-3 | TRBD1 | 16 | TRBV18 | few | CASSPILGQEGNTQYF | TGTGCCAGCTCACCTATATTAGGACAGGAAGGAAATACGCAGTATTTT
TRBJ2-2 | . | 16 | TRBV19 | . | CASSMGFGRGAGELFF | TGTGCCAGTAGTATGGGGTTCGGCAGGGGAGCCGGGGAGCTGTTTTTT
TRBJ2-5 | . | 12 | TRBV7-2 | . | CASSFGQETQYF | TGTGCCAGCAGCTTTGGGCAAGAGACCCAGTACTTC
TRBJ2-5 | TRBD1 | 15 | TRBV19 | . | CASSKMTGGQETQYF | TGTGCCAGTAGTAAAATGACAGGGGGCCAAGAGACCCAGTACTTC
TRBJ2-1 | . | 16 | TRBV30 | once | CAWSVPRVSSYNEQFF | TGTGCCTGGAGTGTACCACGGGTGAGCTCCTACAATGAGCAGTTCTTC
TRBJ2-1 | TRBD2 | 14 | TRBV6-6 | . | CASSSGTSGNEQFF | TGTGCCAGCAGTTCCGGGACTAGCGGGAATGAGCAGTTCTTC
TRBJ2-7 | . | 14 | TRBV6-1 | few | CASKRDRSSYEQYF | TGTGCCAGCAAAAGAGACAGGTCCTCCTACGAGCAGTACTTC
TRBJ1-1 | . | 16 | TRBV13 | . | CASSPPGYRENTEAFF | TGTGCCAGCAGCCCCCCGGGGTACAGGGAGAACACTGAAGCTTTCTTT
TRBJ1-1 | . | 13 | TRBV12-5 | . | CASGSRVNTEAFF | TGTGCTAGTGGTTCACGAGTGAACACTGAAGCTTTCTTT
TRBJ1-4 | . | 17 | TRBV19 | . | CASNTPRIGETNEKLFF | TGTGCCAGTAACACACCAAGGATTGGTGAAACTAATGAAAAACTGTTTTTT
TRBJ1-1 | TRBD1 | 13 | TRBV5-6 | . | CASTGTANTEAFF | TGTGCCAGCACCGGGACAGCGAACACTGAAGCTTTCTTT
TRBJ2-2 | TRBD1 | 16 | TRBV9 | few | CASSVGQGKGTGELFF | TGTGCCAGCAGCGTAGGACAGGGGAAAGGCACCGGGGAGCTGTTTTTT
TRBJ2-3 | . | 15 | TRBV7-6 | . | CASSLIEVPTDTQYF | TGTGCCAGCAGCTTAATCGAGGTTCCTACAGATACGCAGTATTTT
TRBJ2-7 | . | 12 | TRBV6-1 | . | CASREGKNEQYF | TGTGCCAGCAGGGAAGGGAAGAACGAGCAGTACTTC
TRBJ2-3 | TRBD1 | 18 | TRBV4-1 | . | CASSQDPQGGRPTDTQYF | TGCGCCAGCAGCCAAGATCCCCAAGGGGGCAGACCCACAGATACGCAGTATTTT
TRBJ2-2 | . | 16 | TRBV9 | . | CASSPRGDANTGELFF | TGTGCCAGCAGCCCGAGGGGGGACGCGAACACCGGGGAGCTGTTTTTT